The 11 T cell receptor beta chains below come from one sample, sequenced in a study of blood T cell repertoires in COVID-19 (dated by TCRdb to 2018 to 2020). Libraries were prepared through the immunoSEQ multiplex PCR assay. The source is immuneACCESS, and TCRdb retained only in-frame sequences with V and J called. Part of the clones is not carried over; for the studies checked, unresolved V genes explain less than half of this, and the remainder is unexplained. Here the sample has hundreds of thousands of clones; about 88% occur a single time. The leading ten clones occupy under 3.5% of the sample. Sequencing was performed on PBMCs or T cells enriched from blood (not recorded which). The receptor source for this set is a woman aged 50 to 65 who had recovered from COVID-19.

The chain uses TRBV4-3 and TRBJ2-3; TRBD2 agrees at 12 bases. The junction had 11 bases not matched to a gene; V was cut back by 0 bases and J by 1 base. The CDR3 consists of 20 residues. Germline CDR1 is LGHNA and CDR2 is YSLEER. The CDR3 DNA is TGCGCCAGCAGCCAAGATTGGGGGCTAGCGGGAGGGCCGCGCACAGATACGCAGTATTTT. The encoded protein is CASSQDWGLAGGPRTDTQYF.

The gene calls are TRBV5-5 and TRBJ1-3, with D maybe TRBD1 (6 bases). Germline V gene sequence: CDR1 SGHKS, CDR2 YYEKEE (reference sequence). CDR3 length: 16 amino acids. The V end was cut by 0 bases, the J end by 4 bases, with 14 bases between. CDR3 DNA: TGTGCCAGCAGCTTGGGTGCAGGGGCTCAAGGAAACACCATATATTTT. Its protein product is CASSLGAGAQGNTIYF.

The chain is built from TRBV6-5 and TRBJ1-5, with D possibly being TRBD1 (6 bases). The CDR3 spans 13 residues. The germline CDR1 and CDR2 sequences are MNHEY and SVGAGI. V lost 6 bases and J 3 bases, leaving 9 bases between the germline ends. In nucleotides, the CDR3 is TGTGCCAGCAGGACAGGAGTCAATCAGCCCCAGCATTTT. Encoded protein: CASRTGVNQPQHF.

The rearrangement uses TRBV2 and TRBJ1-2; the match to TRBD1 covers 8 bases. V dropped 5 bases and J dropped 6; count of bases not matched to a gene: 8. The CDR3 length is 14 residues. Germline V gene data show CDR1 as SNHLY and CDR2 as FYNNEI. The CDR3 sequence: CASSRQGPTNGYTF. The CDR3 nucleotides are TGTGCCAGCAGTAGACAGGGGCCCACGAATGGCTACACCTTC.

The chain couples TRBV29-1 to TRBJ2-6; 9 bases are a match to TRBD1. Germline values: CDR1 SQVTM, CDR2 ANQGSEA. The CDR3 loop spans 15 amino acids. Trimming removed 5 bases from V and 2 bases from J; junction bases left unmatched: 4. The CDR3 reads CSVTGGYTGANVLTF. The CDR3 nucleotides are TGCAGCGTTACAGGGGGCTACACTGGGGCCAACGTCCTGACTTTC.

On this clone itself: Relative to the germline gene, one junction end is altered; a read error may explain this. J is TRBJ2-2 and V is TRBV7-7, with no clear D. Germline V CDR1 and CDR2: SSHAT, FNYEAQ (reference sequence). This CDR3 is built from 16 residues. The CDR3 sequence: CASSLDYGSNTGELFF. CDR3 nucleotides: TGTGCTAGCAGCTTAGATTACGGGTCCAACACCGGGGAGCTGTTTTTT.

The chain is built from TRBV7-2 and TRBJ1-1, with D perhaps matching TRBD1 (6 bases). V was clipped by 5 bases and J by 5 bases, with 15 bases between them. The CDR3 loop spans 14 amino acids. Germline V CDR1 and CDR2: SGHTA, FQGNSA. CDR3 in amino acids: CASSPRGGQTEAFF. The CDR3 nucleotides read TGTGCCAGCAGCCCGCGGGGGGGGCAGACTGAAGCTTTCTTT. The whole variable domain, filled in from reference TRBV7-2 and TRBJ1-1, reads GAGVSQSPSNKVTEKGKDVELRCDPISGHTALYWYRQSLGQGLEFLIYFQGNSAPDKSGLPSDRFSAERTGGSVSTLTIQRTQQEDSAVYLCASSPRGGQTEAFFGQGTRLTVV.

The chain links TRBV4-2 to TRBJ1-6, with 8 bases identical to TRBD1. The V gene end was trimmed by 1 base and the J gene end by 4 bases; junction bases not matched to a gene: 9. The CDR3 consists of 18 residues. CDR1 is LGHNA, CDR2 YNFKEQ, per germline. The CDR3 DNA follows: TGTGCCAGCAGCCAAGGGAGTCCAGGGGGCGCTTATAATTCACCCCTCCACTTT. Protein product: CASSQGSPGGAYNSPLHF.

V usage is TRBV7-2 and J usage is TRBJ1-6, with TRBD1 as a possible D gene (5 bases). This CDR3 spans 16 amino acids. The germline CDR1 and CDR2 sequences are SGHTA and FQGNSA. V was shortened by 10 bases and J by 0 bases, with 16 bases between the two germline ends. The DNA of the CDR3 is TGTGCCACAAAGACAGATTTTAGCTCCTATAATTCACCCCTCCACTTT. Translated, it gives CATKTDFSSYNSPLHF.

This chain uses TRBV18 with TRBJ2-7, with D perhaps TRBD1 (6 bases). Germline V gene data show CDR1 as KGHSH and CDR2 as LQKENI. With 3 bases removed from V and 5 bases from J, the gap between germline ends came to 20 bases. This CDR3 has 16 amino acids. The CDR3 here is CASSPSLGQGSDEQYF. Written as DNA, the CDR3 is TGTGCCAGCTCACCCTCCTTGGGCCAGGGGTCTGACGAGCAGTACTTC.

The gene calls are TRBV6-5 and TRBJ2-4; 10 bases align to TRBD1. The germline V gene has CDR1 MNHEY and CDR2 SVGAGI. V dropped 6 bases and J dropped 7; count of bases not matched to a gene: 6. The CDR3 spans 14 residues. The CDR3 sequence is CASRYDRGQNIQYF. The CDR3, as DNA: TGTGCCAGCAGATACGACAGGGGGCAGAACATTCAGTACTTC.